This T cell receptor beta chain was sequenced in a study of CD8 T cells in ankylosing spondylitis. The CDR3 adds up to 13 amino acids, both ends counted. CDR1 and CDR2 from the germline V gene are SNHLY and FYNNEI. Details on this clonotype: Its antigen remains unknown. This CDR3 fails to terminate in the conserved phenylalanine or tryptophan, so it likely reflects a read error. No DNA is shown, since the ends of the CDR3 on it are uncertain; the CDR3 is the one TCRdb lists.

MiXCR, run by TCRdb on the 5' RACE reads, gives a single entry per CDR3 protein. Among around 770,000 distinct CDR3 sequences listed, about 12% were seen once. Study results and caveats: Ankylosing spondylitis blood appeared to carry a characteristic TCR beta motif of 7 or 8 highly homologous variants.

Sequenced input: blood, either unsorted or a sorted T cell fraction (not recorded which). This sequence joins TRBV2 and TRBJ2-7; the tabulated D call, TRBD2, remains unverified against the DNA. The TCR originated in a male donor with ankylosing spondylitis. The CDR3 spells CASSDEGTSGRGL.